The 24 T cell receptor beta chains below were found in one sample sequenced in a study of T-cell reconstitution after alpha-beta-depleted transplantation in children. The authors prepared the TCRbeta library with unique molecular identifiers. TCRdb reprocessed the PCR reads via MiXCR and lists one record per CDR3 protein. Among about 980,000 distinct CDR3 sequences, around 30% were seen once, and the ten largest hold roughly 27%. The sample consisted of PBMCs, mostly from graft donor cells, taken 360 days after TCRalphabeta/CD19-depleted stem cell transplant. These receptors were obtained from a boy under three years old who had a stem cell transplant for SCID, so the T cells may come from the graft donor.

This clonotype has a handful of counts. One junction end disagrees with the germline gene, perhaps due to a read error. The gene calls are TRBV7-9 and TRBJ2-3; 7 positions match TRBD1. The V gene's germline CDR1 is SEHNR and CDR2 FQNEAQ (reference sequence). The CDR3 length is 11 residues. CDR3 protein: CASSLSAPGQF. The CDR3 nucleotides are TGTGCCAGCAGCTTATCGGCCCCGGGACAGTTT.

The V gene is TRBV9, the J gene TRBJ1-2; no clear D. V was shortened by 0 bases and J by 3 bases, with 9 bases between the two germline ends. CDR3 length equals 14 residues. Germline V gene lookup returns CDR1 SGDLS and CDR2 YYNGEE. The CDR3 nucleotides read TGTGCCAGCAGCGTAGCCCCGGGTGACTATGGCTACACCTTC. The encoded protein is CASSVAPGDYGYTF.

This clonotype was counted ten times or more. Here the CDR3 reads CASSLLTSTDTQYF. In DNA form, the CDR3 reads TGTGCCAGCAGTTTGCTGACGAGCACAGATACGCAGTATTTT. The V and J genes are TRBV5-5 and TRBJ2-3, with D uncertain. The CDR3 runs 14 residues. V was shortened by 5 bases and J by 0 bases, with 10 bases between the two germline ends. Germline CDR1 SGHKS, CDR2 YYEKEE (reference sequence).

This clonotype was seen more than once but under ten times. The chain employs TRBV12-3 or TRBV12-4 and TRBJ2-7; 7 bases agree with TRBD2. The CDR3 sequence is 18 residues long. V was pared by 5 bases and J by 3 bases, with 19 bases of the junction left unmatched. CDR3 sequence reads: CASSAAAGPRTRSYEQYF. The CDR3 DNA follows: TGTGCCAGCAGTGCTGCTGCGGGACCGCGGACTAGAAGCTACGAGCAGTACTTC.

This clonotype turned up a few times. This chain uses TRBV12-5 with TRBJ2-1, with D possibly being TRBD2 (6 bases). CDR1 and CDR2 (germline): LGHNT, FRNRAP. The CDR3 sequence is 13 residues long. V lost 1 base and J lost 9, with 10 bases in between. CDR3 sequence: CASGLGLVFEQFF. The CDR3 coding sequence is TGTGCTAGTGGTTTGGGACTAGTTTTTGAGCAGTTCTTC.

This chain connects TRBV12-3 or TRBV12-4 to TRBJ1-6, with TRBD1 matching 9 bases. Trimming cost V 2 bases and J 8 bases; bases outside gene matches: 7. The CDR3 totals 16 residues. The CDR3 here is CASSLNPGQGDSPLHF. Written as DNA, the CDR3 is TGTGCCAGCAGTTTAAACCCGGGACAGGGAGATTCACCCCTCCACTTT.

This clonotype came up a few times. The chain uses TRBV10-3 and TRBJ2-1; D gene ambiguous. CDR3 length: 14 residues. V lost 0 bases and J lost 6, with 9 bases in between. The germline V gene encodes CDR1 ENHRY and CDR2 SYGVKD. As DNA, the CDR3 is TGTGCCATCAGTGAGTCGTCCATAGGCAATGAGCAGTTCTTC. Translated: CAISESSIGNEQFF.

This clonotype appeared a few times. The chain combines TRBV27 with TRBJ2-7, with D possibly TRBD2 on 6 matching bases. The CDR3 consists of 16 residues. V was shortened by 7 bases and J by 4 bases, with 23 bases between the two germline ends. Looked up from germline, CDR1 is MNHEY and CDR2 is SMNVEV (reference sequence). CDR3 nucleotides: TGTGCCAGCACGCTTGGGACCCCGGGAGCCCTATACGAGCAGTACTTC. Translating it yields CASTLGTPGALYEQYF.

The CDR3 is CASRPNGPGHSGGEQFF. The CDR3 DNA is TGTGCCAGCAGGCCTAATGGTCCGGGACACAGTGGTGGTGAGCAGTTCTTC. The V and J genes are TRBV7-2 and TRBJ2-1, with D possibly being TRBD1 (6 bases). V lost 6 bases and J lost 9, with 27 bases in between. This CDR3 has 17 amino acids. Germline assignment: CDR1 SGHTA and CDR2 FQGNSA.

CDR3 residues: CASSEDGRRRGNTEAFF. CDR3 nucleotides: TGTGCCAGCAGTGAAGACGGCAGGCGTCGAGGGAACACTGAAGCTTTCTTT. The chain has TRBV2 and TRBJ1-1; D gene unclear. Deletions cut 1 base from V and 1 base from J, with 16 bases between. This CDR3 is built from 17 residues. Looked up from germline, CDR1 is SNHLY and CDR2 is FYNNEI.

This rearrangement joins TRBV7-9 to TRBJ2-7; TRBD2 might be the D (6 bases). The CDR3 totals 16 residues. The V end was cut by 5 bases, the J end by 0 bases, with 17 bases between. Germline CDR1 SEHNR, CDR2 FQNEAQ (reference sequence). This CDR3 is CASSPGLSGYSYEQYF. The DNA of the CDR3 is TGTGCCAGCAGCCCTGGGCTTAGCGGATACTCCTACGAGCAGTACTTC.

This clonotype has just a few counts. The V and J genes are TRBV28 and TRBJ2-1; 12 bases are a match to TRBD2. V was clipped by 5 bases and J by 3 bases; unmatched bases: 8. The CDR3 covers 17 residues. Germline V gives CDR1 MDHEN, CDR2 SYDVKM. CDR3: CASSPPRLAGDYNEQFF. For the CDR3, the DNA is TGTGCCAGCAGTCCCCCCCGACTAGCGGGGGACTACAATGAGCAGTTCTTC.

A few counts support this clonotype. The genes are TRBV7-9 and TRBJ1-1, with 8 positions matching TRBD1. After removal of 5 bases from V and 2 bases from J, the junction contained 7 bases not matched to a gene. The CDR3 loop spans 15 amino acids. The V gene's germline CDR1 is SEHNR and CDR2 FQNEAQ (reference sequence). In DNA form, the CDR3 reads TGTGCCAGCAGCAAGGGGGACAGGCAAAACACTGAAGCTTTCTTT. This encodes CASSKGDRQNTEAFF.

V usage is TRBV5-5 and J usage is TRBJ2-1; D unresolved. V lost 0 bases and J 0 bases, leaving 7 bases between the germline ends. CDR1 is SGHKS, CDR2 YYEKEE, per germline (reference sequence). This CDR3 has 15 amino acids. This CDR3 reads CASSLAYPSYNEQFF. The CDR3 region has the DNA TGTGCCAGCAGCTTGGCCTACCCCTCCTACAATGAGCAGTTCTTC.

This clonotype was recorded at least ten times. The gene calls are TRBV7-8 and TRBJ1-1; no definite D call. The CDR3 consists of 14 residues. Trimming left V 1 base short and J 1 base short, with 7 bases between. Germline CDR1 SGHVS, CDR2 FQNEAQ. The CDR3 loop is CASSLVAENTEAFF. The CDR3 DNA sequence: TGTGCCAGCAGCTTAGTTGCTGAGAACACTGAAGCTTTCTTT.

This clonotype was detected only a few times. This rearrangement joins TRBV5-8 to TRBJ2-3; TRBD2 is a possible D gene (7 bases). V was cut by 3 bases and J by 6 bases, with 20 bases left in between. The CDR3 covers 16 residues. CDR1 is SGHTS and CDR2 is YDEGEE in the germline V gene. CDR3 loop: CASSSLGGREKDTQYF. The CDR3 DNA follows: TGTGCCAGCAGCTCTTTGGGGGGGCGCGAGAAGGATACGCAGTATTTT.

The CDR3 DNA is TGTGCCAGCAGCCGTCGGGGTGGGGGCGAAAAACTGTTTTTT. This sequence encodes CASSRRGGGEKLFF. V usage is TRBV3-1 and J usage is TRBJ1-4, with D possibly matching TRBD1 (6 bases). The V and J ends lost 4 bases and 8 bases respectively, with 14 bases between them. The CDR3 loop spans 14 amino acids. Germline CDR1 is LGHDT and CDR2 is YNNKEL (reference sequence).

This clonotype was detected only a few times. The rearrangement uses TRBV7-2 and TRBJ2-1; the D is unclear. Trimming removed 3 bases at V and 5 bases at J, with 8 bases between. CDR1 and CDR2 (germline): SGHTA, FQGNSA. The CDR3 is made up of 13 amino acids. CDR3 loop: CASSFSVDNEQFF. The CDR3, as DNA: TGTGCCAGCAGCTTCTCGGTGGACAATGAGCAGTTCTTC.

In its sample, this clonotype was seen a few times. The rearrangement uses TRBV10-3 and TRBJ2-5; D remains ambiguous. CDR3 length: 13 amino acids. Between the trimmed V and J ends, which lost 4 bases and 5 bases, there was a span of 11 bases. The germline V gene encodes CDR1 ENHRY and CDR2 SYGVKD. The DNA for the CDR3 is TGTGCCATCAGTGGAGCCTTCCGGGAGACCCAGTACTTC. Amino acid sequence: CAISGAFRETQYF.

The V and J genes are TRBV20-1 and TRBJ1-3, with TRBD1 as a possible D gene (6 bases). This CDR3 is built from 15 residues. Trimming shortened V by 4 bases and J by 1 base, and 14 bases separated the two germline ends. Per germline, CDR1 DFQATT and CDR2 SNEGSKA (reference sequence). The CDR3 loop reads CSATRRGKSGNTIYF. The CDR3 coding sequence is TGCAGTGCTACAAGGAGGGGGAAATCTGGAAACACCATATATTTT.

The V gene is TRBV25-1, the J gene TRBJ2-1, with 7 bases matching TRBD1. J gave up 6 bases and V 6 bases, and 8 bases lay outside the gene matches. This CDR3 region has 14 residues. Germline loops: CDR1 MGHDK, CDR2 SYGVNS. CDR3 bases: TGTGCCAGCAGCCAAGGGGGCGTAGTCAATGAGCAGTTCTTC. This codes for CASSQGGVVNEQFF.

This clonotype came up many times. The rearrangement joins TRBV5-5 to TRBJ1-2; possible D gene TRBD1, 6 bases. Germline-derived CDR1 and CDR2 are SGHKS and YYEKEE (reference sequence). Trimming shortened V by 0 bases and J by 1 base, and 7 bases separated the two germline ends. CDR3 length equals 14 residues. CDR3 protein: CASSLGQVNYGYTF. DNA for the CDR3: TGTGCCAGCAGCTTGGGACAGGTTAACTATGGCTACACCTTC.

V and J are TRBV4-2 and TRBJ2-3; 11 positions agree with TRBD2. Looked up from germline, CDR1 is LGHNA and CDR2 is YNFKEQ. Trimming cost V 5 bases and J 4 bases; bases outside gene matches: 11. The CDR3 loop spans 17 amino acids. The CDR3 sequence is CASSGVASGGIADTQYF. DNA for the CDR3: TGTGCCAGCAGCGGAGTGGCTAGCGGGGGGATAGCAGATACGCAGTATTTT.

This clonotype appeared a few times. The rearrangement joins TRBV10-3 to TRBJ1-3, with D uncertain. The V gene lost 6 bases and the J gene lost 0 bases, with 9 bases spanning the gap. In germline, CDR1 is ENHRY, CDR2 SYGVKD. The CDR3 covers 14 residues. The CDR3: CAIRPLGSGNTIYF. In nucleotides, the CDR3 is TGTGCCATCAGGCCCTTAGGCTCTGGAAACACCATATATTTT.